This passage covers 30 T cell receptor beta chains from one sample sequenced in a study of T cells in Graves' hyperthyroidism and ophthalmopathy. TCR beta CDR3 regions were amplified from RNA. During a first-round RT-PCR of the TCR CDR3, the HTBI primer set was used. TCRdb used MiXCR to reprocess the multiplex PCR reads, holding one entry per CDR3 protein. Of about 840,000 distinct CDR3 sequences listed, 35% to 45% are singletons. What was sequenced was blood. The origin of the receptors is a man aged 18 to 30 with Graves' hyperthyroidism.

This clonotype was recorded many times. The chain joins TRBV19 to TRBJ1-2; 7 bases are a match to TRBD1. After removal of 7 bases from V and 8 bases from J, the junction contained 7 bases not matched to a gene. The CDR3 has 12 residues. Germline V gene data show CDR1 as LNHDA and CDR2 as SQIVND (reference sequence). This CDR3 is CASTKGGKGYTF. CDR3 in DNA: TGTGCCAGTACCAAAGGGGGCAAAGGCTACACCTTC.

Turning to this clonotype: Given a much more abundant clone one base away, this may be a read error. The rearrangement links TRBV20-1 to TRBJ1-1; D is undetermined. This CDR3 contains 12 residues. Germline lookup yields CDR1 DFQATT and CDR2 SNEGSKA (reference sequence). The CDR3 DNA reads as TGCAGTGCTAGAGATGTTTACACTAAAGCTTTCTTT. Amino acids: CSARDVYTKAFF.

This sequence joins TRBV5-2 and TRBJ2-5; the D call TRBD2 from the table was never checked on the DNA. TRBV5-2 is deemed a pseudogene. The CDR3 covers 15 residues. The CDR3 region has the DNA TGTGCCAGCAGCTATTGGACTAGCGGGCAAGAGACCCAGTACTTC. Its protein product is CASSYWTSGQETQYF.

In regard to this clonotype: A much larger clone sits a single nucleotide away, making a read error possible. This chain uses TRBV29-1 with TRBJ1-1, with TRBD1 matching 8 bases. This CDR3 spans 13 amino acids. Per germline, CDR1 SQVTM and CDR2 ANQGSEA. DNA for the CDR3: TGCTGCGTACCATACAGGGGGGACACTGAAGCTTTCTTT. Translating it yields CCVPYRGDTEAFF.

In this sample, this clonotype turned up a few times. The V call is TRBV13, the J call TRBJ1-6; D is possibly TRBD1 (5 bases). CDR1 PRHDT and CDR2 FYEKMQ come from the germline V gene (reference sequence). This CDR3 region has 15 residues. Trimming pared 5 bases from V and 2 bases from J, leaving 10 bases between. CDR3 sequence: CASSRGVPYNSPLHF. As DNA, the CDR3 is TGTGCCAGCAGCAGAGGGGTCCCCTATAATTCACCCCTCCACTTT.

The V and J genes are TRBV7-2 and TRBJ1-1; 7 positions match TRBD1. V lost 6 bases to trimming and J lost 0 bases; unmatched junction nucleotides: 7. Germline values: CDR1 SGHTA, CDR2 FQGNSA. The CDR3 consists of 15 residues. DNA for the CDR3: TGTGCCAGCAGAAAACCGGGACAGATGAACACTGAAGCTTTCTTT. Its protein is CASRKPGQMNTEAFF.

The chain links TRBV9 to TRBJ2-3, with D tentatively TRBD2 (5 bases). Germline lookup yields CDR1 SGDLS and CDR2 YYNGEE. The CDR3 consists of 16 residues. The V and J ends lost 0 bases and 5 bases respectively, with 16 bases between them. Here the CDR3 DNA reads TGTGCCAGCAGCGTAGGGACTCTCCTTGAGGGAGATACGCAGTATTTT. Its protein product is CASSVGTLLEGDTQYF.

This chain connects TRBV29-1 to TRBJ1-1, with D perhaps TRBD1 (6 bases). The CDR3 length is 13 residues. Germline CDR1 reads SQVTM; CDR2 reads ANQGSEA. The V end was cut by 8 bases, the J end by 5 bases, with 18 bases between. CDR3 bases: TGCAGCCAAGTCCGCAGGGGAGGGACTGAAGCTTTCTTT. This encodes CSQVRRGGTEAFF. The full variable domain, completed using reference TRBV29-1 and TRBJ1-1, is SAVISQKPSRDICQRGTSLTIQCQVDSQVTMMFWYRQQPGQSLTLIATANQGSEATYESGFVIDKFPISRPNLTFSTLTVSNMSPEDSSIYLCSQVRRGGTEAFFGQGTRLTVV.

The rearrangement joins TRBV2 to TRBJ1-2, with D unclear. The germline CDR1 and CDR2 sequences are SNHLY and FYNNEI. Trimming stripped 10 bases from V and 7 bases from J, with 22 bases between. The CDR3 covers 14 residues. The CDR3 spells CATRRTRAESGYTF. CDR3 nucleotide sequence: TGTGCCACCCGCAGAACAAGGGCGGAGAGTGGCTACACCTTC.

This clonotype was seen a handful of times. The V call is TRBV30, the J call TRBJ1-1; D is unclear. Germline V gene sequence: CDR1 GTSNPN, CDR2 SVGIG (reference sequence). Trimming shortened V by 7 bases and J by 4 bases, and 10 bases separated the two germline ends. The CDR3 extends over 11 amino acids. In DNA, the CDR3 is TGTGCCTACACCTCGAGCACTGAAGCTTTCTTT. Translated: CAYTSSTEAFF.

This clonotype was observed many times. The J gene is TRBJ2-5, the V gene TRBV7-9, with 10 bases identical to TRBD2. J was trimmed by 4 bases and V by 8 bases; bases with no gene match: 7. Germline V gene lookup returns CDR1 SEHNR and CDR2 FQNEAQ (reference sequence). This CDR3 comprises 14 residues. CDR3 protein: CASGSSGSTETQYF. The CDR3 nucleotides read TGTGCCAGCGGTTCTAGCGGGAGCACAGAGACCCAGTACTTC.

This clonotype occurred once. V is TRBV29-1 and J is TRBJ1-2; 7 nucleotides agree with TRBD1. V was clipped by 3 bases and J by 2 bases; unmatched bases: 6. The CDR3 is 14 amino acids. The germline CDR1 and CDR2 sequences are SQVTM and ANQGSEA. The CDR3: CSVDETGPNYGYTF. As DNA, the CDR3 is TGCAGCGTTGATGAGACAGGGCCCAACTATGGCTACACCTTC.

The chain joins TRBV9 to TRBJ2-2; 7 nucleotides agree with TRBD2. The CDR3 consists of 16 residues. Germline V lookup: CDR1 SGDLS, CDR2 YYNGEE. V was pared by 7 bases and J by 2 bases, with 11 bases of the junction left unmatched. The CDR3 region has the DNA TGTGCCAGCTCAACTAGGGCTAGCGGCAACACCGGGGAGCTGTTTTTT. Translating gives CASSTRASGNTGELFF.

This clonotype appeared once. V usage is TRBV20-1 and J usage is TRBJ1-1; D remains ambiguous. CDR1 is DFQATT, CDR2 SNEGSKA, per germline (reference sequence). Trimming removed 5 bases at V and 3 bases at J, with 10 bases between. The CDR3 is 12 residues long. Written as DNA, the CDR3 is TGCAGTGCTCCGAAGCAGGACACTGAAGCTTTCTTT. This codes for CSAPKQDTEAFF.

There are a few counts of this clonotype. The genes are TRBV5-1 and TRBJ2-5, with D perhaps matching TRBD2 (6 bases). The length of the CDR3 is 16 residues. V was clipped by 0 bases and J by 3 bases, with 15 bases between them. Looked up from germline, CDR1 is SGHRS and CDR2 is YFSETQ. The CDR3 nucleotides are TGCGCCAGCAGCTTGGTGGTTGGTGGAGGGGAAGAGACCCAGTACTTC. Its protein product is CASSLVVGGGEETQYF.

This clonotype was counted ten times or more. This CDR3 is CASRMDRASHSPLHF. The CDR3 nucleotides read TGTGCCAGCAGGATGGACAGGGCATCTCATTCACCCCTCCACTTT. The gene calls are TRBV2 and TRBJ1-6, with TRBD1 identical over 8 bases. Losses at the gene ends were 6 bases for V and 8 bases for J; bases not matched to a gene: 9. CDR3 size: 15 residues. Germline V lookup: CDR1 SNHLY, CDR2 FYNNEI.

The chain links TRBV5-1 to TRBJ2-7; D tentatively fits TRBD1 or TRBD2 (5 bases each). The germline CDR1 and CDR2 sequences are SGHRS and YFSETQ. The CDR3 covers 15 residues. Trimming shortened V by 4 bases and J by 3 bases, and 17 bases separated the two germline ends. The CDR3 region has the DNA TGCGCCAGCAGCCCGGGGACGGAGCGCGTCTACGAGCAGTACTTC. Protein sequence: CASSPGTERVYEQYF.

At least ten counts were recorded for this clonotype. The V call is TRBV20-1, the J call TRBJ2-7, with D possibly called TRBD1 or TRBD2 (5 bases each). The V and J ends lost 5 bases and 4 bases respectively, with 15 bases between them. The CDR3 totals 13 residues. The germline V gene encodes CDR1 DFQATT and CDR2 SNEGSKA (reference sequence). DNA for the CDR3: TGCAGTGCTCCGGGACCGGGGCGATACGAGCAGTACTTC. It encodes CSAPGPGRYEQYF.

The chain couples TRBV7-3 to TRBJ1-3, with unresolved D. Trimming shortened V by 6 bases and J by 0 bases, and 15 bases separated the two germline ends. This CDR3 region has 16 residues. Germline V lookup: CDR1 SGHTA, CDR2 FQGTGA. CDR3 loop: CASSYLAVPSGNTIYF. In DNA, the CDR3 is TGTGCCAGCAGTTACTTGGCCGTGCCCTCTGGAAACACCATATATTTT.

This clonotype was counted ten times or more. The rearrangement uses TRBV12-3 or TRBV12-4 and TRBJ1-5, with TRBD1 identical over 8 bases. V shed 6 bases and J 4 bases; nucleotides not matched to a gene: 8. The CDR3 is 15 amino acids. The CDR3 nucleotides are TGTGCCAGCAGCACGCAGGGACAGGCTAATCAGCCCCAGCATTTT. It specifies CASSTQGQANQPQHF.

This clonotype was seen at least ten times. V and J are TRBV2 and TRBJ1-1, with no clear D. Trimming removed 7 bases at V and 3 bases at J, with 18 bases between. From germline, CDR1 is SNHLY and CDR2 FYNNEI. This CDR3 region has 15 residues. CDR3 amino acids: CASTRERVGDTEAFF. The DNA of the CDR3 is TGTGCCAGCACTAGAGAAAGAGTTGGCGACACTGAAGCTTTCTTT. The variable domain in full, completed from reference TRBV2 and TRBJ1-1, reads EPEVTQTPSHQVTQMGQEVILRCVPISNHLYFYWYRQILGQKVEFLVSFYNNEISEKSEIFDDQFSVERPDGSNFTLKIRSTKLEDSAMYFCASTRERVGDTEAFFGQGTRLTVV.

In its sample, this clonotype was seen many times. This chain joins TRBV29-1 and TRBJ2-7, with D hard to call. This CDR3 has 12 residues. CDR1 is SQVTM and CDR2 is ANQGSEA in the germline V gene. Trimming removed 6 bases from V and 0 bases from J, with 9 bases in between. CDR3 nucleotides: TGCAGCGTCCGACATATCTCCTACGAGCAGTACTTC. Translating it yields CSVRHISYEQYF.

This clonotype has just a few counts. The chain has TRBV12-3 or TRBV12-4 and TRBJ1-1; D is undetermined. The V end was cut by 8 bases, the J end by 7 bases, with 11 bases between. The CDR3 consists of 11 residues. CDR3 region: CASARANEAFF. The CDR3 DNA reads TGTGCCAGCGCCCGGGCAAATGAAGCTTTCTTT.

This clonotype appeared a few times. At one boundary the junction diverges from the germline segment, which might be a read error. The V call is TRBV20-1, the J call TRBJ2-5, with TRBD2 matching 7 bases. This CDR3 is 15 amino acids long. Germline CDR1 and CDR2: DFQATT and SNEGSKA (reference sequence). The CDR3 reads CSATPGLISQESQYF. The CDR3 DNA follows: TGCAGTGCAACGCCGGGACTAATATCCCAAGAGTCCCAGTACTTC.

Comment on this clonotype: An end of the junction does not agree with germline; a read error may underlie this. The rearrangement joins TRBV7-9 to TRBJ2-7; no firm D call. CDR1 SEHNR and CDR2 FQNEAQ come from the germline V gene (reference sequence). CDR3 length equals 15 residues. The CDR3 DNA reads TGTGCCAGCAGCTCCTCTGACACACTCTCCTACGGGCAGTACTTC. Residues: CASSSSDTLSYGQYF.

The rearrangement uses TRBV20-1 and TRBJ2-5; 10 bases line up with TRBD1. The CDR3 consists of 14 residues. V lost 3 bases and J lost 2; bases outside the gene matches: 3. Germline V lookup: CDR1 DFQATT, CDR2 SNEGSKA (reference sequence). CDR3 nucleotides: TGCAGTGCTAGCGACAGGGGGCTGCAAGAGACCCAGTACTTC. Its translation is CSASDRGLQETQYF.

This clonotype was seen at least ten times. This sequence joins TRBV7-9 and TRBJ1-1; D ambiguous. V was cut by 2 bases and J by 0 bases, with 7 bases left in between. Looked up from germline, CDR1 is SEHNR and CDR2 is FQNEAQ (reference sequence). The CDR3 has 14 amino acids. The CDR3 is CASSLYDMNTEAFF. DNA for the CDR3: TGTGCCAGCAGCTTATATGACATGAACACTGAAGCTTTCTTT.

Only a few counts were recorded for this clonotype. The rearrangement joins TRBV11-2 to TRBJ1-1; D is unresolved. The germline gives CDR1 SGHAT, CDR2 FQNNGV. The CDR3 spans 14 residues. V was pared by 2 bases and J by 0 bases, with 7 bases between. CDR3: CASSLTQLNTEAFF. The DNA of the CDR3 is TGTGCCAGCAGCTTAACGCAATTGAACACTGAAGCTTTCTTT.

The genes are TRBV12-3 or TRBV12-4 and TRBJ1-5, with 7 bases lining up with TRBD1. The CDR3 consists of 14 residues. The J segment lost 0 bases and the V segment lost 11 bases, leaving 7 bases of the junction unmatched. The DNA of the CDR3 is TGTGCCGTAGGGACAGCGTATAGCAATCAGCCCCAGCATTTT. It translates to CAVGTAYSNQPQHF.

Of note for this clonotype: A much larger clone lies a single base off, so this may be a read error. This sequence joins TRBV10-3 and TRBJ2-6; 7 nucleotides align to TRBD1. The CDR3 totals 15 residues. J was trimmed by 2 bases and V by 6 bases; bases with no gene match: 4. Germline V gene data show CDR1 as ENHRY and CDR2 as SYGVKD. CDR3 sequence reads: CAIRSDRAGANVLTF. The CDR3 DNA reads TGTGCCATCAGATCTGACAGGGCTGGGGCCAACGTCCTGACTTTC.